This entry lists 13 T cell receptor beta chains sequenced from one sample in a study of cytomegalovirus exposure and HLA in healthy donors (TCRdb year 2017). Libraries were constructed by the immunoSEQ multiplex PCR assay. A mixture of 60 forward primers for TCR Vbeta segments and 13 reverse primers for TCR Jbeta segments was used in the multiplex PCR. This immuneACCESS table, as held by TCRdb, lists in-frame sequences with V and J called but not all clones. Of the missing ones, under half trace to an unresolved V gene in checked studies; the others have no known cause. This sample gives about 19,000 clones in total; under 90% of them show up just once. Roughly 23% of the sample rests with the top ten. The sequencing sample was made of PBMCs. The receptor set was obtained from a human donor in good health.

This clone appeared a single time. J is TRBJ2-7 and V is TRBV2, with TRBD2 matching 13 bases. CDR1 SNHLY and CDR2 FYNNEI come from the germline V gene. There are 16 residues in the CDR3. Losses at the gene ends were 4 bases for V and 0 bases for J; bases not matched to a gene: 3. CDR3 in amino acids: CASSGRLAGGSYEQYF. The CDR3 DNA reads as TGTGCCAGCAGTGGTAGACTAGCGGGAGGCTCCTACGAGCAGTACTTC.

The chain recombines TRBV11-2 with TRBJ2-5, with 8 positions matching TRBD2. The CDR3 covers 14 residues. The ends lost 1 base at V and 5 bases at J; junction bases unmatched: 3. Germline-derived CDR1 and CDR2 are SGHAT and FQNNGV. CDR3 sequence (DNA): TGTGCCAGCAGCTTAGTCGGGGGGGTTGAGACCCAGTACTTC. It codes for CASSLVGGVETQYF.

The CDR3, as DNA: TGTGCCAGCAGTTACTTGAGGGGGGGCCACAATGAGCAGTTCTTC. Translated: CASSYLRGGHNEQFF. This rearrangement joins TRBV6-5 to TRBJ2-1; maybe TRBD2 (7 bases). V lost 1 base to trimming and J lost 5 bases, with 12 bases between them. The CDR3 is 15 residues long. Germline V gives CDR1 MNHEY, CDR2 SVGAGI.

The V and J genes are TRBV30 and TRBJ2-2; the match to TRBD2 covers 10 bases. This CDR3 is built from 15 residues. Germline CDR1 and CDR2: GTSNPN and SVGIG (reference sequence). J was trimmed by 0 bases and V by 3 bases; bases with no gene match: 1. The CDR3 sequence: CAWRLAGTNTGELFF. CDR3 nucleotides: TGTGCCTGGAGACTAGCGGGGACGAACACCGGGGAGCTGTTTTTT.

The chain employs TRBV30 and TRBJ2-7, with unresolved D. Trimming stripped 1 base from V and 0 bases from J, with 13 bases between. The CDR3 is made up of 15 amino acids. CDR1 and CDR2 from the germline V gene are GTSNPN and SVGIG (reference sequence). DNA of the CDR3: TGTGCCTGGAGTGCCCAGGCGATCCACTCCTACGAGCAGTACTTC. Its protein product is CAWSAQAIHSYEQYF. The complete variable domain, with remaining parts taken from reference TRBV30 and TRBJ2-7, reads SQTIHQWPATLVQPVGSPLSLECTVEGTSNPNLYWYRQAAGRGLQLLFYSVGIGQISSEVPQNLSASRPQDRQFILSSKKLLLSDSGFYLCAWSAQAIHSYEQYFGPGTRLTVT.

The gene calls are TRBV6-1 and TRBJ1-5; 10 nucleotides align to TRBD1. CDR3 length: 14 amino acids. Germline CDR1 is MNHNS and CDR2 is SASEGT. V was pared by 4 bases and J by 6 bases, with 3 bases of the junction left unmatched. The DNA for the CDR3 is TGTGCCAGCAGTGCCGGGACAGGGGCTCAGCCCCAGCATTTT. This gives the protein CASSAGTGAQPQHF.

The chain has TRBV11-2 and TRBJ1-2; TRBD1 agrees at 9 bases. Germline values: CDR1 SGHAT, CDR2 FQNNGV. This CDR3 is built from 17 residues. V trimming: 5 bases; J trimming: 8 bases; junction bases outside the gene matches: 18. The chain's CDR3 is CASSPNRDRVLSMGYTF. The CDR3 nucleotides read TGTGCCAGCAGCCCCAACCGGGACAGGGTACTTTCTATGGGCTACACCTTC.

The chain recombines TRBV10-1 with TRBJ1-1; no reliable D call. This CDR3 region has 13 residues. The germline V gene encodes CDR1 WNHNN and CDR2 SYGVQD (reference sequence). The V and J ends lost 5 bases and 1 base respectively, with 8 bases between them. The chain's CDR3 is CASSQTGNTEAFF. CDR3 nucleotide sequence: TGCGCCAGCAGTCAGACGGGGAACACTGAAGCTTTCTTT.

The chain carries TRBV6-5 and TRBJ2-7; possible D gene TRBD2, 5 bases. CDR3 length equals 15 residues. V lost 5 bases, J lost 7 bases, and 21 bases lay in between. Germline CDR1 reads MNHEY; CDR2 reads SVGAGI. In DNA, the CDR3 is TGTGCCAGCAGTCCCTGGCGGAGGAGGAGAAAAGAGCAGTACTTC. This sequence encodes CASSPWRRRRKEQYF.

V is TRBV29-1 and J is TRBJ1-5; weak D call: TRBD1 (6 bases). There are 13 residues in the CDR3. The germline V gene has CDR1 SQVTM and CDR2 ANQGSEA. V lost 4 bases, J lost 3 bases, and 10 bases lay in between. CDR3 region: CSVATGYNQPQHF. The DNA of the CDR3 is TGCAGCGTTGCTACAGGGTACAATCAGCCCCAGCATTTT.

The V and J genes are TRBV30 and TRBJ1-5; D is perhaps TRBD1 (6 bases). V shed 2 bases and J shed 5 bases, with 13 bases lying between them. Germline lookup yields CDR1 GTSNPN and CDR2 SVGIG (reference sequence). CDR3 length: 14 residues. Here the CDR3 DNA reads TGTGCCTGGAGTCGGACAGTGGTCGATCAGCCCCAGCATTTT. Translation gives CAWSRTVVDQPQHF.

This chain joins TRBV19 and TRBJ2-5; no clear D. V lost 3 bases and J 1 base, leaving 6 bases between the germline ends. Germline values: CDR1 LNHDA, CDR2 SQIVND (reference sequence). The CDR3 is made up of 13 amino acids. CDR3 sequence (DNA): TGTGCCAGTAGTATTGTAGCCCAAGAGACCCAGTACTTC. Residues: CASSIVAQETQYF. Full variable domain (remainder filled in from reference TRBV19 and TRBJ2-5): DGGITQSPKYLFRKEGQNVTLSCEQNLNHDAMYWYRQDPGQGLRLIYYSQIVNDFQKGDIAEGYSVSREKKESFPLTVTSAQKNPTAFYLCASSIVAQETQYFGPGTRLLVL.

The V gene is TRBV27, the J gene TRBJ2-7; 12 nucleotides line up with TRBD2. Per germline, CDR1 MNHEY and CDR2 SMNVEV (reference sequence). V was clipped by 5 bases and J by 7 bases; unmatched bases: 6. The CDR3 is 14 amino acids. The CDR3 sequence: CASSPSGREYEQYF. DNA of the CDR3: TGTGCCAGCAGTCCTAGCGGGAGGGAATATGAGCAGTACTTC.